This T cell receptor beta chain was captured in a study of regulatory T cells in long-lasting Graves disease. Study overall: The study enrolled newly diagnosed Graves' patients on antithyroid drugs under 3 months.

With iRepertoire HTBI primers and Arm-PCR of CDR3 regions, TCR beta libraries were built. TCRdb reanalysed the multiplex PCR reads using MiXCR and keeps one entry per CDR3 protein. The table shows about 400,000 distinct CDR3 sequences, with roughly 16% occurring only once. The V gene lost 2 bases and the J gene lost 7 bases, with 11 bases spanning the gap. This CDR3 is built from 13 residues. CDR1 and CDR2 from the germline V gene are SGHNT and YENEEA. As for time point: newly diagnosed GD, antithyroid drugs for less than 3 months. From RNA extracted from PBMCs, the TCR library was made. Whole-study findings and limits: A greater number of public clonotypes (2,741) was shared by persistent patients than by new patients (approximately 910).

This clonotype appeared a single time. What it recognizes is unknown. These data were likewise used in another study, on T cells in Graves' hyperthyroidism and ophthalmopathy.

Sequences were derived from peripheral blood mononuclear cells (PBMCs), sampled at new diagnosis, from a patient treated with antithyroid drugs. This chain connects TRBV11-3 to TRBJ1-1; D gene ambiguous. This receptor was taken from a woman aged 18-30 years with Graves disease. The CDR3 DNA is TGTGCCAGCAGCTTACACTCGGGTGGTGAAGCTTTCTTT. It codes for CASSLHSGGEAFF.